The present entry profiles one TCR beta chain with its context. Its antigen is currently not known. No per-base quality is available; no much larger clone lies one base away. The treatment or condition label here, explained by the study, means: allogeneic hematopoietic cell transplantation with graft depleted of TCRalphabeta T cells and CD19 B cells. TCRalphabeta/CD19-depleted allogeneic hematopoietic cell grafts were given to the transplant recipients, all of whom were children. These data are taken from a study of T-cell reconstitution after alpha-beta-depleted transplantation in children (dated by TCRdb to 2016 to 2017). Describing the broader study: Using TCR repertoire profiling, the study followed T-cell immune reconstitution in a quantitative way in children after TCRalphabeta/CD19-depleted allogeneic hematopoietic cell transplantation.

The library relied on PCR. Sequencing was performed on an Illumina HiSeq 2500. Molecular barcoding was employed in the preparation of TCR libraries, with unique molecular identifiers being used to normalize TCRbeta repertoire quantification. The raw public reads went through TCRdb reprocessing: fastp at Q25, MiXCR clone calling, in-frame beta chains kept. Each entry is one CDR3 protein sequence, shown with its most common DNA and genes. The sample has about 900,000 distinct CDR3 sequences on record, roughly 29% of them singletons. Under 30% of the sample is in the top ten clones. Study-level results and caveats: In some patients, the high TCRbeta diversity seen at day 60 was put down to recipient T cells and intrathymic progenitors that had survived conditioning. Over the following months the frequencies of hyperexpanded clones went down, and after one year T-cell counts and TCRbeta diversity were mostly credited to newly produced T cells. About two months after transplant, the apparently early recovery of alphabetaT-cell counts reportedly depended on just several hundred clones that had expanded rapidly and came from non-depleted graft cells.

From the germline V gene (reference sequence), CDR1 is SEHNR and CDR2 is FQNEAQ. Trimming removed 5 bases from V and 3 bases from J, leaving 20 bases between the germline ends. The CDR3 starts with the cysteine, ends with the phenylalanine, and has 16 residues. Just CDR3 DNA is preserved here, 48 bases in frame from base 1. The rearranged segments are TRBV7-9 and TRBJ2-7, and perhaps TRBD1 as D gene, on 5 matching bases. This sequence originates from a boy in the first two years of life who had a stem cell transplant for SCID, so the T cells may come from the graft donor. Source: PBMCs, mostly from graft donor cells, taken 360 days after TCRalphabeta/CD19-depleted stem cell transplant. The CDR3 protein: CASSGPASDSNYEQYF. The nucleotides read TGTGCCAGCAGCGGCCCCGCGTCCGACAGTAACTACGAGCAGTACTTC.